This T cell receptor (beta chain) was found in a study of blood T cell repertoires in COVID-19. Overall study context: From the United States, Italy and Spain came samples of acute and convalescent COVID-19. Nucleic acid was either cDNA or gDNA, and it came from T cells, B-cell-depleted T cells, or PBMCs.

Using immunoSEQ multiplex PCR, the repertoire was profiled, and TCRdb retains in-frame clones only, with some absent. Here the sample spans 70,000 to 85,000 clones, roughly 80% being singletons. CDR1 GTSNPN and CDR2 SVGIG come from the germline V gene (reference sequence). The CDR3 is 12 amino acids. The V and J ends lost 1 base and 9 bases respectively, with 10 bases between them. The sequence derives from a woman aged 80 or over with acute or convalescent COVID-19. The V call is TRBV30, the J call TRBJ2-1, with D uncertain. The sequencing input was peripheral blood. The DNA for the CDR3 is TGTGCCTGGAGTGCCGGATCGGGTGAGCAGTTCTTC. Its translation: CAWSAGSGEQFF. The full variable domain, in which reference TRBV30 and TRBJ2-1 provide the parts outside the CDR3, is SQTIHQWPATLVQPVGSPLSLECTVEGTSNPNLYWYRQAAGRGLQLLFYSVGIGQISSEVPQNLSASRPQDRQFILSSKKLLLSDSGFYLCAWSAGSGEQFFGPGTRLTVL.